These T cell receptor beta chains were read from a single sample in a study of shared clonotypes between healthy human individuals. Sequenced by immunoSEQ multiplex PCR; TCRdb stores in-frame clones only, minus some. The sample yields over a million clones, around 82% seen once. Material: memory CD4+ T cells from PBMCs. These TCRs come from a man between 18 and 35 years old in good health. Some clones in this sample may be carry-over from other donors' samples. Each CDR3 is given with its conserved first and last residue. The D gene is left open where the match is weak. The listing skips clone size in some rows; elsewhere it reads once, few, many or a size class.

>TRBD2|once|TRBJ2-1|TRBV6-1
CASSEERGYNEQFF
TGTGCCAGCAGTGAAGAGCGGGGTTACAATGAGCAGTTCTTC
>.|few|TRBJ1-2|TRBV25-1
CASSTGYGYTF
TGTGCCAGCAGTACAGGCTATGGCTACACCTTC
>.|.|TRBJ1-5|TRBV19
CASSISNRAGQPQHF
TGTGCCAGTAGTATCAGTAACAGGGCAGGACAGCCCCAGCATTTT
>.|.|TRBJ2-2|TRBV6-4
CASSTFSATGELFF
TGTGCCAGCAGCACTTTTAGCGCCACCGGGGAGCTGTTTTTT
>TRBD2|.|TRBJ2-1|TRBV18
CASSPPGTSGRRLRYEQFF
TGTGCCAGCTCACCACCCGGGACTAGCGGGAGGAGGCTACGCTATGAGCAGTTCTTC
>.|.|TRBJ1-2|TRBV29-1
CSVQYGYTF
TGCAGCGTGCAGTATGGCTACACCTTC
>.|.|TRBJ2-7|TRBV5-1
CASSLTGFVDEQYF
TGCGCCAGCAGCCTAACAGGGTTCGTGGACGAGCAGTACTTC
>.|.|TRBJ2-7|TRBV5-4
CASSSLREQYF
TGTGCCAGCAGTTCGCTCCGGGAGCAGTACTTC
>TRBD2|.|TRBJ2-3|TRBV27
CASSTRSGSDTQYF
TGTGCCAGCAGCACACGGAGCGGGAGTGATACGCAGTATTTT
>.|.|TRBJ2-3|TRBV27
CASRRWDPADTQYF
TGTGCCAGCAGGCGTTGGGACCCTGCAGATACGCAGTATTTT
>.|.|TRBJ2-3|TRBV11-3
CASSLDSSGTDTQYF
TGTGCCAGCAGCTTAGATAGCTCTGGCACAGATACGCAGTATTTT
>TRBD1|few|TRBJ2-7|TRBV5-3
CARSTTQGPPYTSYEQYF
TGTGCCAGAAGCACGACACAGGGGCCGCCTTACACTTCCTACGAGCAGTACTTC
>.|.|TRBJ1-2|TRBV10-3
CAISEGTATAYGYTF
TGTGCCATCAGCGAAGGGACCGCGACGGCCTATGGCTACACCTTC
>TRBD2|.|TRBJ2-1|TRBV4-3
CANRTSGNSSSYNEQFF
TGCGCCAATCGGACTAGCGGGAATTCAAGCTCCTACAATGAGCAGTTCTTC
>.|.|TRBJ2-7|TRBV11-2
CASRRPAHYEQYF
TGTGCCAGCAGAAGACCAGCACACTACGAGCAGTACTTC
>.|.|TRBJ2-7|TRBV9
CASSRGFDSYEQYF
TGTGCCAGCAGCCGGGGCTTCGACTCCTACGAGCAGTACTTC
>.|.|TRBJ1-2|TRBV7-9
CASSRQIVYGYTF
TGTGCCAGCAGTCGACAGATAGTCTATGGCTACACCTTC
>.|.|TRBJ2-1|TRBV28
CASSFRKGEWSSYNEQFF
TGTGCCAGCAGTTTCCGGAAGGGGGAGTGGAGCTCCTACAATGAGCAGTTCTTC
>TRBD2|.|TRBJ2-1|TRBV7-6
CASSKGLAGGNEQFF
TGTGCCAGCAGCAAAGGACTAGCGGGAGGTAATGAGCAGTTCTTC
>TRBD1|.|TRBJ1-1|TRBV4-2
CASSHPPGQDYTEAFF
TGTGCCAGCAGCCACCCACCGGGACAGGATTACACTGAAGCTTTCTTT
>.|.|TRBJ2-5|TRBV5-4
CASSSGEVVETQYF
TGTGCCAGCAGCTCGGGGGAGGTCGTTGAGACCCAGTACTTC
>.|.|TRBJ2-2|TRBV2
CASSVQANTGELFF
TGTGCCAGCAGTGTACAGGCGAACACCGGGGAGCTGTTTTTT
>TRBD2|once|TRBJ2-1|TRBV5-1
CASRTSGFYNEQFF
TGCGCCAGCAGGACTAGCGGTTTTTACAATGAGCAGTTCTTC
>TRBD2|once|TRBJ2-7|TRBV5-1
CASRNLAGNEQYF
TGCGCCAGCAGGAATCTAGCGGGAAACGAGCAGTACTTC
>TRBD2|many|TRBJ2-7|TRBV5-4
CASRSGSGSRYEQYF
TGTGCCAGCAGAAGTGGAAGCGGGAGCCGCTACGAGCAGTACTTC
>TRBD2|.|TRBJ2-3|TRBV18
CASSSGLAGAGDTQYF
TGTGCCAGCTCATCGGGACTAGCGGGAGCGGGAGATACGCAGTATTTT
>TRBD1|.|TRBJ2-7|TRBV2
CASSGPGQGVYEQYF
TGTGCCAGCAGTGGCCCGGGACAGGGAGTCTACGAGCAGTACTTC